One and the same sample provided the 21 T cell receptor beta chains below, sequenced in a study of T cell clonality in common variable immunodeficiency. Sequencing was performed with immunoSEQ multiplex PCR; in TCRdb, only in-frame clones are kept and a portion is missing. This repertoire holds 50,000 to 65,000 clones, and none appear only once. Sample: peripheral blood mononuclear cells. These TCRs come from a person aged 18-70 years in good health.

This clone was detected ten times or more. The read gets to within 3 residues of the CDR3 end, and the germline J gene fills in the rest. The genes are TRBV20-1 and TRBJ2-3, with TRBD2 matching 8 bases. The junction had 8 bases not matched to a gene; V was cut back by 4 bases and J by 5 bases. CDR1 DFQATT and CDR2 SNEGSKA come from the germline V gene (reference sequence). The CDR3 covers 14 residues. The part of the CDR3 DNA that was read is TGCAGTGCTACCCGAAGTGCGGGAGGAGATACG. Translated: CSATRSAGGDT. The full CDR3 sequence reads CSATRSAGGDTQYF.

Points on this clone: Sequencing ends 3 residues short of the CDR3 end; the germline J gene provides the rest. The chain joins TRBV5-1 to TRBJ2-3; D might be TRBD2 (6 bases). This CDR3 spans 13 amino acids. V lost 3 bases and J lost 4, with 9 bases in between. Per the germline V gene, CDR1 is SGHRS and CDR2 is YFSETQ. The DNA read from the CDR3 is TGCGCCAGCAGCTCTGGACTATCAGATACG. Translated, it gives CASSSGLSDT. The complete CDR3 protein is CASSSGLSDTQYF.

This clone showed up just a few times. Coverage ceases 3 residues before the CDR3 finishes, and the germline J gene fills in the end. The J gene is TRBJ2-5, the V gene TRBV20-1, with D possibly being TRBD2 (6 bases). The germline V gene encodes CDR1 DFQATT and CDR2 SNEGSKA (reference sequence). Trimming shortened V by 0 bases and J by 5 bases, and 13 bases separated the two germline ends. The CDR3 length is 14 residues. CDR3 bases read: TGCAGTGCTAGAGATTCGGGGGAATGGGAGACC. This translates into CSARDSGEWET. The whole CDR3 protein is CSARDSGEWETQYF.

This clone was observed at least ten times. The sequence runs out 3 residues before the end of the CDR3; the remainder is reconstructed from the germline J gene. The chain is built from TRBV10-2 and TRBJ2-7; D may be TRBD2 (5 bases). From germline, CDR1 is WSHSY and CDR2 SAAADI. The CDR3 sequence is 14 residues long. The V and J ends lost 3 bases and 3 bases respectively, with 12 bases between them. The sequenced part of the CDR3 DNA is TGCGCCAGCAGTGACCCGAGAGGGCGCTACGAG. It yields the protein CASSDPRGRYE. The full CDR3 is CASSDPRGRYEQYF.

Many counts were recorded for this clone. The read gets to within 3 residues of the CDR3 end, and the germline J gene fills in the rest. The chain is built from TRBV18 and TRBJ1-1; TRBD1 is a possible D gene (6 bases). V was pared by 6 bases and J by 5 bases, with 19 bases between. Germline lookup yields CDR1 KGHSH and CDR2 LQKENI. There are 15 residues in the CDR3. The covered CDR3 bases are TGTGCCAGCTCTTACGACAGGCAGTTGTTGACTGAA. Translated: CASSYDRQLLTE. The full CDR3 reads CASSYDRQLLTEAFF.

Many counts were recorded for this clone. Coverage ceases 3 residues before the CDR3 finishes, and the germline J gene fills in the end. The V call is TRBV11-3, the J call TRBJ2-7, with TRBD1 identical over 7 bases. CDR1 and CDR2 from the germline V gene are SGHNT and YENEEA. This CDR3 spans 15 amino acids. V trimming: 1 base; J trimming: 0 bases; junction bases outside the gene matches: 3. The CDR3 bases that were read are TGTGCCAGCAGCTTAGGACAGGGTAGCTCCTACGAG. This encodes CASSLGQGSSYE. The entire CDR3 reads CASSLGQGSSYEQYF.

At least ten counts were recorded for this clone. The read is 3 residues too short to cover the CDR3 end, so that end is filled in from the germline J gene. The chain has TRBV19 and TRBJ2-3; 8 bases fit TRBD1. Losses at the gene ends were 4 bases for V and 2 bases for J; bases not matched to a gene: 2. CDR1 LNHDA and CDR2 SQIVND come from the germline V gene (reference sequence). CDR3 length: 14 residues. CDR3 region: CASSRQGTTDTQYF. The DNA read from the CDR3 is TGTGCCAGTAGTAGACAGGGGACCACAGATACG.

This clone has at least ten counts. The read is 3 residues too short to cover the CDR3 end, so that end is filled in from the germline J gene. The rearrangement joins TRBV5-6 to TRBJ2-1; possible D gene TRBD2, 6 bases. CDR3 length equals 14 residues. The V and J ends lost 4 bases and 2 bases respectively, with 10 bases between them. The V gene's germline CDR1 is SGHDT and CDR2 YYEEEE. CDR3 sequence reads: CASSRRGAYNEQFF. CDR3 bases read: TGTGCCAGCAGCCGCCGCGGGGCCTACAATGAG.

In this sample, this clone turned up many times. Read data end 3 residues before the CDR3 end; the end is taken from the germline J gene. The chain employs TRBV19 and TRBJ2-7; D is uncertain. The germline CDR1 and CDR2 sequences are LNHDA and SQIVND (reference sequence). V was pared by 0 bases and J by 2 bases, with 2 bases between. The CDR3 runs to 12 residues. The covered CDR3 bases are TGTGCCAGTAGTATAGACACCTACGAG. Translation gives CASSIDTYE. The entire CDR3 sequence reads CASSIDTYEQYF.

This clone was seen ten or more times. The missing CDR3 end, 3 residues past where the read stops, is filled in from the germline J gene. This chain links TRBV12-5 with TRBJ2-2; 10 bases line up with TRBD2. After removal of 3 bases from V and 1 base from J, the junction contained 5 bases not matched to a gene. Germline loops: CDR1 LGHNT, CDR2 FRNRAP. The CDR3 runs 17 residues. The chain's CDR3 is CASGFRLAGVNTGELFF. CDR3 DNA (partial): TGTGCTAGTGGTTTTCGCCTAGCGGGAGTGAACACCGGGGAG.

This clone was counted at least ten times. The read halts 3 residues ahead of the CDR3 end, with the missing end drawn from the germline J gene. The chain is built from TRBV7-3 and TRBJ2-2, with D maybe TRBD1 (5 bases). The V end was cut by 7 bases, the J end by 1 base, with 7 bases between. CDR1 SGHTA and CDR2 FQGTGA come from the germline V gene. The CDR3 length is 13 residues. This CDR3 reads CASKTGNTGELFF. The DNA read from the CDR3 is TGTGCCAGCAAAACAGGGAACACCGGGGAG.

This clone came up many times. Incomplete CDR3 DNA: TGTGCCAGCAGCTTAGGCCTCCGAGGCTCCTACAATGAG. Protein sequence: CASSLGLRGSYNE. The whole CDR3 is CASSLGLRGSYNEQFF. The chain links TRBV7-3 to TRBJ2-1; D is unresolved. The CDR3 end is not reached by the read, which stops 3 residues before it; the germline J gene fills it in. V was cut by 2 bases and J by 0 bases, with 11 bases left in between. This CDR3 is 16 amino acids long. Germline loops: CDR1 SGHTA, CDR2 FQGTGA.

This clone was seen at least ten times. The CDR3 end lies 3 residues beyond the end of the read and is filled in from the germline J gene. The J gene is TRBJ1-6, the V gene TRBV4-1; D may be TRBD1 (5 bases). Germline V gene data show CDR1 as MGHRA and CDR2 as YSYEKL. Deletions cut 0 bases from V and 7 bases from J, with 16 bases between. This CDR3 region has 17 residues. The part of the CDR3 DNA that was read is TGCGCCAGCAGCCAAGATTTGGGGCGTATGGCAAATTCACCC. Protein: CASSQDLGRMANSP. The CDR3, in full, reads CASSQDLGRMANSPLHF.

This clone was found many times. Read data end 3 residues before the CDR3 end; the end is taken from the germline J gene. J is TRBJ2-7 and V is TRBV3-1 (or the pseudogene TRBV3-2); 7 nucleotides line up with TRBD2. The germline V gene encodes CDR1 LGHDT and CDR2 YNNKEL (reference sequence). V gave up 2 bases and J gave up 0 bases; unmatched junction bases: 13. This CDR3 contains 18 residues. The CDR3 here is CASSQRLRREGNSYEQYF. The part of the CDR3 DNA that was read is TGTGCCAGCAGCCAACGTTTAAGGAGGGAGGGGAACTCCTACGAG.

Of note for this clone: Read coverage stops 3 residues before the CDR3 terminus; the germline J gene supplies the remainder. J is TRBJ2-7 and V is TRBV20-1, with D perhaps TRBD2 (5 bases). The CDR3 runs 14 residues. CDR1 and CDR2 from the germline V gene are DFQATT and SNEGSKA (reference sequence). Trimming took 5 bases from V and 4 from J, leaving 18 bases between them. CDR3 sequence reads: CSARERAQLYEQYF. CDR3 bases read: TGCAGTGCTCGTGAGAGGGCCCAATTATACGAG.

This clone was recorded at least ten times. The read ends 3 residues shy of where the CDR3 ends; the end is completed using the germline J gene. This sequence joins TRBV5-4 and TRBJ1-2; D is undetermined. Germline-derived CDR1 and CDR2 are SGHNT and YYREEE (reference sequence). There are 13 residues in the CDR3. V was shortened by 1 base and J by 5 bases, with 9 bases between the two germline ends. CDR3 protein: CASSLSGYYGYTF. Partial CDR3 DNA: TGTGCCAGCAGCTTGAGCGGTTATTATGGC.

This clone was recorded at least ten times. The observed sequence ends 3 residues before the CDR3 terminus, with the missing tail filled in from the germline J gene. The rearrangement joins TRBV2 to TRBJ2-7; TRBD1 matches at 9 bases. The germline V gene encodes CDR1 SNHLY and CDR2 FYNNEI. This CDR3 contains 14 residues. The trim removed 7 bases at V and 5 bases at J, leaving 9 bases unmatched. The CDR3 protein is CASTRGQGINEQYF. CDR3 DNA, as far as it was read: TGTGCCAGCACCCGGGGACAGGGTATCAACGAG.

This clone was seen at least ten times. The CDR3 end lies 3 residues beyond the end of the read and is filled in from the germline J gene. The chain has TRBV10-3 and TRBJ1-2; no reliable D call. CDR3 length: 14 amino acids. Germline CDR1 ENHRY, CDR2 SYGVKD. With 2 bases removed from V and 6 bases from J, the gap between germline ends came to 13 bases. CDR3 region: CAISEKAGLNGYTF. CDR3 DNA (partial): TGTGCCATCAGTGAGAAGGCAGGCCTCAATGGC.

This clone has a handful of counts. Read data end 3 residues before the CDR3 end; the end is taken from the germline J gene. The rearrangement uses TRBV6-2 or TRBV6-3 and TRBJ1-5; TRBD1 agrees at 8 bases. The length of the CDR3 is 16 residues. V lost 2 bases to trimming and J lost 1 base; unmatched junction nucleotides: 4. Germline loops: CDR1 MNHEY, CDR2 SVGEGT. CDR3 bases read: TGTGCCAGCAGTTACAGCCAGGGGGCCAGCAATCAGCCC. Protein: CASSYSQGASNQP. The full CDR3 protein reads CASSYSQGASNQPQHF.

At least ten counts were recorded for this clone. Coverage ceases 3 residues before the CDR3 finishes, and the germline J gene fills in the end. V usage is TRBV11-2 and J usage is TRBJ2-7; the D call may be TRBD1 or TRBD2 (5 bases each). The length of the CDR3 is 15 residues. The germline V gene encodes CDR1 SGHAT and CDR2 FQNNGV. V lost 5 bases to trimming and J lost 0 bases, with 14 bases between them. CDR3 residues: CASSPDAGSSYEQYF. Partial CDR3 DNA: TGTGCCAGCAGCCCGGATGCAGGGAGCTCCTACGAG.

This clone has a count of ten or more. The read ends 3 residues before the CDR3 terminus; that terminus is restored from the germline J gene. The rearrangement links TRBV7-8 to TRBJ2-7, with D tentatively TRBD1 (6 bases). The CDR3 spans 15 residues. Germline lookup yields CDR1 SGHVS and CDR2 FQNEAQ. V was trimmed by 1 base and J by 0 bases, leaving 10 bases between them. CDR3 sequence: CASSLGTVSSYEQYF. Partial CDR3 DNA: TGTGCCAGCAGCTTAGGGACAGTCAGCTCCTACGAG.